A single sample gave rise to the 21 T cell receptor beta chains below, sequenced in a study of chemoradiotherapy in HPV16-positive cancers. TCRdb's table, derived via immunoSEQ multiplex PCR, lists solely in-frame clones and lacks some. The data show about 4,000 clones, with 80% to 85% seen just once and over 7% held by the top ten. The specimen comprised tumor tissue, sampled from a patient who underwent chemoradiotherapy. These receptors originate from a human donor with HPV-associated anogenital cancer.

The chain employs TRBV6-1 and TRBJ1-3; D gene unclear. Germline values: CDR1 MNHNS, CDR2 SASEGT. Trimming stripped 5 bases from V and 2 bases from J, with 13 bases between. The CDR3 runs to 15 residues. This CDR3 reads CASSLGDEAGNTIYF. In DNA form, the CDR3 reads TGTGCCAGCAGTCTTGGGGATGAGGCTGGAAACACCATATATTTT.

The chain joins TRBV4-3 to TRBJ2-7, with 10 bases aligning to TRBD2. Germline CDR1 is LGHNA and CDR2 is YSLEER. V shed 3 bases and J 1 base; nucleotides not matched to a gene: 3. CDR3 size: 15 residues. CDR3 region: CASSHLAGASYEQYF. The DNA for the CDR3 is TGCGCCAGCAGCCATCTAGCGGGGGCTTCCTACGAGCAGTACTTC.

V is TRBV7-9 and J is TRBJ2-5; 13 bases fit TRBD2. CDR3 length: 19 residues. Germline V gives CDR1 SEHNR, CDR2 FQNEAQ (reference sequence). The trim removed 0 bases at V and 4 bases at J, leaving 11 bases unmatched. The CDR3 here is CASSLAATSGRGLSETQYF. DNA of the CDR3: TGTGCCAGCAGCTTAGCGGCTACTAGCGGGAGGGGTCTTTCAGAGACCCAGTACTTC.

The V call is TRBV14, the J call TRBJ2-7; D gene ambiguous. Trimming left V 4 bases short and J 2 bases short, with 9 bases between. The length of the CDR3 is 13 residues. Germline CDR1 reads SGHDN; CDR2 reads FVKESK. This CDR3 is CASSLHPAYEQYF. CDR3 nucleotide sequence: TGTGCCAGCAGCCTACACCCCGCCTACGAGCAGTACTTC.

The chain recombines TRBV28 with TRBJ2-3; 11 bases align to TRBD2. The CDR3 runs 16 residues. CDR1 is MDHEN, CDR2 SYDVKM, per germline. Trimming cost V 2 bases and J 8 bases; bases outside gene matches: 9. The CDR3 sequence: CASSLASSGRRGTQYF. CDR3 nucleotide sequence: TGTGCCAGCAGTTTAGCCTCTAGCGGGAGGCGGGGTACGCAGTATTTT.

This clone was recorded a few times. The V gene is TRBV6-6, the J gene TRBJ2-1; D might be TRBD2 (5 bases). V was cut by 2 bases and J by 3 bases, with 11 bases left in between. CDR1 is MNHNY, CDR2 SVGAGI, per germline (reference sequence). The CDR3 contains 15 residues. The CDR3 DNA sequence: TGTGCCAGCAGTTACGACCAGCGGAACTACAATGAGCAGTTCTTC. It is translated as CASSYDQRNYNEQFF.

Comments on this clone: The limits of the CDR3 on the DNA are not certain, so only TCRdb's listed CDR3 is given. The rearrangement uses TRBV7-9 and TRBJ2-1; the table names TRBD1, a call not compared with the DNA. The germline V gene has CDR1 SEHNR and CDR2 FQNEAQ (reference sequence). The CDR3 spans 12 amino acids, including both terminal residues. CDR3 residues: CASSLVGRGSFF.

This rearrangement joins TRBV5-4 to TRBJ2-2; D perhaps matches TRBD2 (6 bases). The germline V and J ends were trimmed by 5 bases and 5 bases, with 16 bases remaining between them. Germline values: CDR1 SGHNT, CDR2 YYREEE (reference sequence). The CDR3 runs 15 residues. The CDR3 DNA follows: TGTGCCAGCAGAGGCGCCACCGGGGGTACCGGGGAGCTGTTTTTT. Encoded protein: CASRGATGGTGELFF.

This clone was counted a single time. The rearrangement links TRBV5-1 to TRBJ2-5; D ambiguous. The CDR3 sequence is 14 residues long. V lost 5 bases and J lost 5, with 16 bases in between. From germline, CDR1 is SGHRS and CDR2 YFSETQ. The CDR3 loop reads CASSIGQVGETQYF. The CDR3 region has the DNA TGCGCCAGCAGTATTGGGCAGGTCGGGGAGACCCAGTACTTC. The variable domain in full, completed from reference TRBV5-1 and TRBJ2-5, reads KAGVTQTPRYLIKTRGQQVTLSCSPISGHRSVSWYQQTPGQGLQFLFEYFSETQRNKGNFPGRFSGRQFSNSRSEMNVSTLELGDSALYLCASSIGQVGETQYFGPGTRLLVL.

This clone was found a few times. The genes are TRBV7-2 and TRBJ2-7, with D possibly TRBD2 on 5 matching bases. The CDR3 extends over 16 amino acids. Germline loops: CDR1 SGHTA, CDR2 FQGNSA. Trimming removed 5 bases at V and 2 bases at J, with 19 bases between. The DNA for the CDR3 is TGTGCCAGCAGCCTTTCCTCCGGGCGGGTCCCCTACGAGCAGTACTTC. Protein product: CASSLSSGRVPYEQYF.

The V and J genes are TRBV7-8 and TRBJ1-2, with D possibly matching TRBD1 (6 bases). V was pared by 1 base and J by 2 bases, with 8 bases between. CDR3 length: 14 residues. Per the germline V gene, CDR1 is SGHVS and CDR2 is FQNEAQ. CDR3 sequence: CASSLEGGNYGYTF. The CDR3 DNA sequence: TGTGCCAGCAGCTTAGAAGGGGGGAACTATGGCTACACCTTC.

This clone was seen only once. The chain has TRBV2 and TRBJ2-7; D not resolved. Trimming pared 4 bases from V and 4 bases from J, leaving 5 bases between. The CDR3 extends over 11 amino acids. Per germline, CDR1 SNHLY and CDR2 FYNNEI. The CDR3 bases are TGTGCCAGCAGTGGGGGTTACGAGCAGTACTTC. Translation: CASSGGYEQYF. The whole variable domain, filled in from reference TRBV2 and TRBJ2-7, reads EPEVTQTPSHQVTQMGQEVILRCVPISNHLYFYWYRQILGQKVEFLVSFYNNEISEKSEIFDDQFSVERPDGSNFTLKIRSTKLEDSAMYFCASSGGYEQYFGPGTRLTVT.

The chain has TRBV5-4 and TRBJ1-2; no reliable D call. The CDR3 consists of 14 residues. Germline CDR1 SGHNT, CDR2 YYREEE (reference sequence). V gave up 3 bases and J gave up 0 bases, with 9 bases separating them. In nucleotides, the CDR3 is TGTGCCAGCAGCTACAGAGGCGCTAACTATGGCTACACCTTC. Protein: CASSYRGANYGYTF.

V and J are TRBV6-1 and TRBJ2-7, with 8 bases that match TRBD2. This CDR3 is 14 amino acids long. Germline V gene lookup returns CDR1 MNHNS and CDR2 SASEGT. Trimming took 5 bases from V and 0 from J; bases not matched to a gene: 3. CDR3 sequence: CASSSGRYSYEQYF. The DNA of the CDR3 is TGTGCCAGCAGTAGCGGGAGATACTCCTACGAGCAGTACTTC.

The chain uses TRBV2 and TRBJ1-1; D is uncertain. Looked up from germline, CDR1 is SNHLY and CDR2 is FYNNEI. The V end lost 7 bases, the J end lost 2 bases, and 14 bases lay between the germline ends. The CDR3 loop spans 14 amino acids. The CDR3 sequence is CASTAGGPNTEAFF. The CDR3 DNA reads TGTGCCAGCACCGCCGGAGGGCCAAACACTGAAGCTTTCTTT.

Regarding this clone: At one of its ends the junction is not consistent with the germline gene, which may arise from a read error. V is TRBV2 and J is TRBJ1-2; maybe TRBD1 (6 bases). Per germline, CDR1 SNHLY and CDR2 FYNNEI. This CDR3 has 14 amino acids. This CDR3 reads CASSQRAGAYSYTF. The CDR3 nucleotides are TGTGCCAGCAGTCAGAGAGCAGGGGCCTATAGCTACACCTTC.

The V call is TRBV5-1, the J call TRBJ1-4, with D tentatively TRBD1 (5 bases). Germline values: CDR1 SGHRS, CDR2 YFSETQ. The CDR3 runs to 15 residues. V shed 2 bases and J shed 4 bases, with 12 bases lying between them. The CDR3 nucleotides are TGCGCCAGCAGCTTCGGCTCGGGGGGTAATGAAAAACTGTTTTTT. This sequence encodes CASSFGSGGNEKLFF.

This clone was detected only once. The chain has TRBV28 and TRBJ2-3; D remains ambiguous. Germline V gene lookup returns CDR1 MDHEN and CDR2 SYDVKM. Deletions cut 5 bases from V and 7 bases from J, with 16 bases between. CDR3 size: 14 residues. The CDR3 sequence is CASSPRAHGYTQYF. Here the CDR3 DNA reads TGTGCCAGCAGTCCCCGGGCGCATGGATATACGCAGTATTTT.

The chain is built from TRBV30 and TRBJ2-3; 10 bases fit TRBD1. This CDR3 contains 16 residues. V was clipped by 0 bases and J by 6 bases; unmatched bases: 9. Germline loops: CDR1 GTSNPN, CDR2 SVGIG (reference sequence). The CDR3 DNA sequence: TGTGCCTGGAGTGTATGGGGGACAGGGGCTAGGGATACGCAGTATTTT. It is translated as CAWSVWGTGARDTQYF. The full variable domain, completed using reference TRBV30 and TRBJ2-3, is SQTIHQWPATLVQPVGSPLSLECTVEGTSNPNLYWYRQAAGRGLQLLFYSVGIGQISSEVPQNLSASRPQDRQFILSSKKLLLSDSGFYLCAWSVWGTGARDTQYFGPGTRLTVL.

The J gene is TRBJ2-3, the V gene TRBV10-3, with TRBD1 identical over 7 bases. The CDR3 loop spans 17 amino acids. Germline V CDR1 and CDR2: ENHRY, SYGVKD. Trimming removed 3 bases from V and 1 base from J; junction bases left unmatched: 10. DNA of the CDR3: TGTGCCATCAGTGACCCTACAGGGGAACTGGGCACAGATACGCAGTATTTT. It translates to CAISDPTGELGTDTQYF.

The rearrangement links TRBV18 to TRBJ2-7; D gene ambiguous. Germline-derived CDR1 and CDR2 are KGHSH and LQKENI. The CDR3 is made up of 11 amino acids. Trimming cost V 3 bases and J 3 bases, with 3 bases left between them. CDR3 residues: CASSPNYEQYF. The DNA of the CDR3 is TGTGCCAGCTCACCTAACTACGAGCAGTACTTC. Combining the CDR3 with reference TRBV18 and TRBJ2-7 gives the whole variable domain NAGVMQNPRHLVRRRGQEARLRCSPMKGHSHVYWYRQLPEEGLKFMVYLQKENIIDESGMPKERFSAEFPKEGPSILRIQQVVRGDSAAYFCASSPNYEQYFGPGTRLTVT.